The clone carrying this T cell receptor beta chain was detected only a few times. This CDR3 region has 15 residues. V dropped 4 bases and J dropped 5; count of bases not matched to a gene: 3. CDR1 is SNHLY, CDR2 FYNNEI, per germline. This sample is drawn from a study of T cell repertoires and Cas9 in healthy adults. Study information: SpCas9-reactive CD4 and CD8 T cells were characterized for potency, cytotoxicity and lineage.

The repertoire was sequenced with immunoSEQ multiplex PCR; TCRdb's copy has only in-frame clones and lacks some. This sample has tens of thousands of clones, with roughly 89% found just once. Sequencing was carried out using CD4+ effector T cells (CD127+, CD25-, CD137-, CD154-) from PBMCs; culture status not recorded. The rearrangement uses TRBV2 and TRBJ2-2; TRBD2 matches at 11 bases. This sequence was found in a human donor in good health. The CDR3 coding sequence is TGTGCCAGCAGTGTTAGCGGGGGGGCAACCGGGGAGCTGTTTTTT. It yields the protein CASSVSGGATGELFF.